This TCR beta chain was recovered during a study of blood T cell repertoires in COVID-19. Whole-study context: The United States, Italy and Spain were the sources of the acute and convalescent COVID-19 samples.

Sequencing used immunoSEQ multiplex PCR; TCRdb keeps in-frame clones, though not all of them. The table records about 160,000 clones, around 79% of them present only once. The V gene's germline CDR1 is LNHNV and CDR2 YYDKDF (reference sequence). The CDR3 sequence is 15 residues long. Losses at the gene ends were 5 bases for V and 2 bases for J; bases not matched to a gene: 3. Seattle cases were enrolled at active infection and followed longitudinally. The source is a woman in her sixties or seventies with COVID-19, enrolled during active disease. The sample comprised peripheral blood. The V and J genes are TRBV15 and TRBJ2-1, with 10 bases identical to TRBD2. CDR3 nucleotides: TGTGCCACCAGCCGCAGCGGGAGGGCCTACAATGAGCAGTTCTTC. It translates to CATSRSGRAYNEQFF.